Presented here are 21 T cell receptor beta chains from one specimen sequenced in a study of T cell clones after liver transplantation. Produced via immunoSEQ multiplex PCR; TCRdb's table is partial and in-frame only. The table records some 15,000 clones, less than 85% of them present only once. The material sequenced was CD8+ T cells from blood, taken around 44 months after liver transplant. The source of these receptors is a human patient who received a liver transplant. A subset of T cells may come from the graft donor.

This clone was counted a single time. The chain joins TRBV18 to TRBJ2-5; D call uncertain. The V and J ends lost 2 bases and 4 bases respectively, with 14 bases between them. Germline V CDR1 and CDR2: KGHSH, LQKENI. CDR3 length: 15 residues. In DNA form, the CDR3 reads TGTGCCAGCTCACCAGAATCGGTAGGGATAGAGACCCAGTACTTC. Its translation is CASSPESVGIETQYF.

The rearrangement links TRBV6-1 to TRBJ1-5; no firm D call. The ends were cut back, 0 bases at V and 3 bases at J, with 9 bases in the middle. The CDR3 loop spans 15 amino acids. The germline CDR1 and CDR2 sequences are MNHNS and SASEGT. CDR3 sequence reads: CASSEAGGINQPQHF. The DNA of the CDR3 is TGTGCCAGCAGTGAAGCTGGAGGAATCAATCAGCCCCAGCATTTT.

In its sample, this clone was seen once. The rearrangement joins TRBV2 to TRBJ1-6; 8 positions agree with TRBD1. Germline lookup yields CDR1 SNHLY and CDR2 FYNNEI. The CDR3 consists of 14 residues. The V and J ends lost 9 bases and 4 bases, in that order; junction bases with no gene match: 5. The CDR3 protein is CARRTGTYNSPLHF. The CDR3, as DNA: TGTGCCAGGAGGACAGGGACTTATAATTCACCCCTCCACTTT.

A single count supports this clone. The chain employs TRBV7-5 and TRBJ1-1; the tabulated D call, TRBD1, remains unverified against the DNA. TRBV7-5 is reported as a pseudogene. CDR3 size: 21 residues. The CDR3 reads CVRSLARRVPGDRGLVTEAFF. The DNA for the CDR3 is TGTGTCAGAAGCTTAGCGAGGAGGGTGCCGGGGGACAGGGGGCTGGTTACTGAAGCTTTCTTT.

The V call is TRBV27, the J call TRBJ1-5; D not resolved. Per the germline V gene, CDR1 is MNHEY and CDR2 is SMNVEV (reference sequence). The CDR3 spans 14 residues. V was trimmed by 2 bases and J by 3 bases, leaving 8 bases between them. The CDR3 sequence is CASSLIGDNQPQHF. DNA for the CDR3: TGTGCCAGCAGTTTAATTGGGGACAATCAGCCCCAGCATTTT.

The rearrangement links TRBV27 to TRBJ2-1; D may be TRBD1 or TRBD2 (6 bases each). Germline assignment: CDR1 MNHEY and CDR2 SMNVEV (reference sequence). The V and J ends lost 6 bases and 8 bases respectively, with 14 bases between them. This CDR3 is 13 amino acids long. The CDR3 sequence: CASSPLGGDEQFF. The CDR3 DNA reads TGTGCCAGCAGCCCCTTGGGGGGCGATGAGCAGTTCTTC.

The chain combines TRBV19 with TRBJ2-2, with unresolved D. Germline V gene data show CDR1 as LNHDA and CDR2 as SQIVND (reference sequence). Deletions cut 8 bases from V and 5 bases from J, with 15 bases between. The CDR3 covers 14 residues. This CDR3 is CASLRKGSTGELFF. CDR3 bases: TGTGCCAGTCTCAGGAAAGGTTCTACCGGGGAGCTGTTTTTT.

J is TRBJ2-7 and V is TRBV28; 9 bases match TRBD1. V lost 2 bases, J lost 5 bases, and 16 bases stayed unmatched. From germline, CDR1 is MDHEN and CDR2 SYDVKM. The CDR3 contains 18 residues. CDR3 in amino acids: CASSLLTFTGGITHEQYF. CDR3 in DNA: TGTGCCAGCAGTTTACTCACGTTCACAGGGGGCATCACCCACGAGCAGTACTTC.

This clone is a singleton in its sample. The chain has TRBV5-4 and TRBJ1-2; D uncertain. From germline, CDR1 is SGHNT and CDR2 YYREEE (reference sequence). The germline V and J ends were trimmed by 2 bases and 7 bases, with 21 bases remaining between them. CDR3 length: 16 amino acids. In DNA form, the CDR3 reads TGTGCCAGCAGCTTCCCAGGCGCTGACCTTTCTGGTGGCTACACCTTC. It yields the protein CASSFPGADLSGGYTF.

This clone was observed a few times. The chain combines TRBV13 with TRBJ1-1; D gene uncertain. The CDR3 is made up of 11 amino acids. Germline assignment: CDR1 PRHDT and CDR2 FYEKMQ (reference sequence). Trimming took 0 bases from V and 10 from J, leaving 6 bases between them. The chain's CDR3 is CASSLGFGAFF. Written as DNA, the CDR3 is TGTGCCAGCAGCTTAGGGTTTGGAGCTTTCTTT.

The CDR3 spells CASRLEAGKNTEAFF. CDR3 in DNA: TGTGCCAGTAGACTCGAAGCGGGTAAGAACACTGAAGCTTTCTTT. The chain has TRBV19 and TRBJ1-1, with D uncertain. CDR3 length equals 15 residues. V lost 6 bases and J lost 1, with 15 bases in between. Looked up from germline, CDR1 is LNHDA and CDR2 is SQIVND (reference sequence).

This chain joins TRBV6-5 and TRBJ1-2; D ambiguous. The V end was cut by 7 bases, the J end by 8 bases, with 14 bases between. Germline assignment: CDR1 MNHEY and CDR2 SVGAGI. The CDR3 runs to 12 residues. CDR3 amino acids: CASIPDLNGYTF. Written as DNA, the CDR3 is TGTGCCAGCATACCGGACCTCAACGGCTACACCTTC.

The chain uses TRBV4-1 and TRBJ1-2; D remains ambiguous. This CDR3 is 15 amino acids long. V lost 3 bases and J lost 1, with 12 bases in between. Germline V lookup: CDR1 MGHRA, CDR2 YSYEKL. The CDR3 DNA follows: TGCGCCAGCAGCCAGAACAGAGACCTTAACTATGGCTACACCTTC. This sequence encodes CASSQNRDLNYGYTF.

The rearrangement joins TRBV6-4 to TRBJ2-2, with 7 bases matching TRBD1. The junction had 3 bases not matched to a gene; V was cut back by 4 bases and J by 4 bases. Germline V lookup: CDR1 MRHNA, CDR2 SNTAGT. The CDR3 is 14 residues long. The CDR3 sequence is CASSGQGSTGELFF. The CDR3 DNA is TGTGCCAGCAGTGGACAGGGATCCACCGGGGAGCTGTTTTTT.

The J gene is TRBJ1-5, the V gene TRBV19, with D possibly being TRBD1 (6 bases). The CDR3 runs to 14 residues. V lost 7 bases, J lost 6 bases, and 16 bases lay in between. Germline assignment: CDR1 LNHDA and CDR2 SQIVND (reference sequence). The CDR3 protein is CASNAHTGSQPQHF. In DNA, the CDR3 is TGTGCCAGTAATGCCCACACAGGGTCTCAGCCCCAGCATTTT. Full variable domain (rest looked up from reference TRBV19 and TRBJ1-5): DGGITQSPKYLFRKEGQNVTLSCEQNLNHDAMYWYRQDPGQGLRLIYYSQIVNDFQKGDIAEGYSVSREKKESFPLTVTSAQKNPTAFYLCASNAHTGSQPQHFGDGTRLSIL.

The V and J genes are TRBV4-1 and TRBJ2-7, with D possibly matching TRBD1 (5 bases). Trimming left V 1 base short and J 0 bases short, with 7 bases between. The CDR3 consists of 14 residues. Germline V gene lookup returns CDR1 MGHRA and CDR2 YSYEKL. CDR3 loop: CASSQVQVSYEQYF. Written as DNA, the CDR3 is TGCGCCAGCAGCCAAGTACAGGTCTCCTACGAGCAGTACTTC.

The CDR3 sequence: CACPNRGHGGFAEAFF. The CDR3 region has the DNA TGTGCCTGCCCGAACAGGGGGCACGGTGGTTTCGCTGAAGCTTTCTTT. This chain joins TRBV7-3 and TRBJ1-1, with TRBD1 identical over 9 bases. Germline values: CDR1 SGHTA, CDR2 FQGTGA. The CDR3 sequence is 16 residues long. Germline trimming cut 11 bases from V and 6 bases from J; bases unmatched to any gene: 19. Using reference TRBV7-3 and TRBJ1-1 for the parts outside the CDR3, the full variable domain is GAGVSQTPSNKVTEKGKYVELRCDPISGHTALYWYRQSLGQGPEFLIYFQGTGAADDSGLPNDRFFAVRPEGSVSTLKIQRTERGDSAVYLCACPNRGHGGFAEAFFGQGTRLTVV.

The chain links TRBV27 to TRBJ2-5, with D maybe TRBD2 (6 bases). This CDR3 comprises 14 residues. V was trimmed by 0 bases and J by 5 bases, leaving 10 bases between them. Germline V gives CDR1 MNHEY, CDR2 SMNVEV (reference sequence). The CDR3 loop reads CASSLSRAGETQYF. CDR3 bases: TGTGCCAGCAGTTTATCGCGGGCGGGGGAGACCCAGTACTTC.

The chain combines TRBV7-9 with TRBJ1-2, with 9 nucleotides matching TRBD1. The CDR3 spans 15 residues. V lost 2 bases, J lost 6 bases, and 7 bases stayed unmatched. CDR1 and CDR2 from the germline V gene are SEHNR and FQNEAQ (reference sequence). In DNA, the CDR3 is TGTGCCAGCAGCTTAAAGGGACAGGGCTTTCATGGCTACACCTTC. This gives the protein CASSLKGQGFHGYTF.

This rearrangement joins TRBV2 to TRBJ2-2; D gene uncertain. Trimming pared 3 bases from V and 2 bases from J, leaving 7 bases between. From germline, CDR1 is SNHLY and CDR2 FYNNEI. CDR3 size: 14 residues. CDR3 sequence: CASSDLDNTGELFF. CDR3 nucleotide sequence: TGTGCCAGCAGTGACCTTGATAACACCGGGGAGCTGTTTTTT.

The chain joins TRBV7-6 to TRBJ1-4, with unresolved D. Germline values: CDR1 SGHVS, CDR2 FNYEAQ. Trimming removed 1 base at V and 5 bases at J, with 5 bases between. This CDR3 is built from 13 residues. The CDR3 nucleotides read TGTGCCAGCAGCTTAGGTCAGAATGAAAAACTGTTTTTT. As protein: CASSLGQNEKLFF.